These 24 T cell receptor beta chains were all obtained from the same sample, sequenced in a study of blood T cell repertoires in COVID-19. Using immunoSEQ multiplex PCR, the repertoire was profiled, and TCRdb retains in-frame clones only, with some absent. The sample includes more than 100,000 clones, 71% of them seen just once. The sequencing input was peripheral blood. The receptors stem from a human donor with acute or convalescent COVID-19. The donor label of this sample is uncertain.

This clone was found a few times. The V gene is TRBV30, the J gene TRBJ1-5, with 8 bases lining up with TRBD1. Per the germline V gene, CDR1 is GTSNPN and CDR2 is SVGIG (reference sequence). CDR3 size: 14 residues. V was clipped by 2 bases and J by 6 bases; unmatched bases: 6. The CDR3, as DNA: TGTGCCTGGAGTTGGCAGGGGGCCGGTCAGCCCCAGCATTTT. This encodes CAWSWQGAGQPQHF.

This rearrangement joins TRBV13 to TRBJ2-2, with D maybe TRBD1 (5 bases). Trimming removed 4 bases from V and 4 bases from J, with 10 bases in between. The CDR3 totals 14 residues. Germline V gene sequence: CDR1 PRHDT, CDR2 FYEKMQ (reference sequence). The CDR3 loop reads CASSYQGFTGELFF. The CDR3 DNA follows: TGTGCCAGCAGCTACCAGGGTTTCACCGGGGAGCTGTTTTTT.

The rearrangement joins TRBV30 to TRBJ1-1, with D maybe TRBD1 (5 bases). CDR1 GTSNPN and CDR2 SVGIG come from the germline V gene (reference sequence). V was shortened by 8 bases and J by 4 bases, with 17 bases between the two germline ends. The CDR3 length is 13 residues. DNA for the CDR3: TGTGCCAAGACCAAGATTCAGGGCACTGAAGCTTTCTTT. This encodes CAKTKIQGTEAFF. Full variable domain (remainder filled in from reference TRBV30 and TRBJ1-1): SQTIHQWPATLVQPVGSPLSLECTVEGTSNPNLYWYRQAAGRGLQLLFYSVGIGQISSEVPQNLSASRPQDRQFILSSKKLLLSDSGFYLCAKTKIQGTEAFFGQGTRLTVV.

The gene calls are TRBV7-9 and TRBJ1-1; possible D gene TRBD1, 6 bases. Trimming shortened V by 5 bases and J by 6 bases, and 19 bases separated the two germline ends. Germline assignment: CDR1 SEHNR and CDR2 FQNEAQ (reference sequence). CDR3 size: 15 residues. CDR3 sequence: CASSPQSGGAAEAFF. The CDR3 bases are TGTGCCAGCAGCCCGCAAAGCGGGGGGGCGGCTGAAGCTTTCTTT.

The chain is built from TRBV30 and TRBJ2-1; weak D call: TRBD2 (5 bases). Germline loops: CDR1 GTSNPN, CDR2 SVGIG (reference sequence). The CDR3 length is 15 residues. V was trimmed by 2 bases and J by 6 bases, leaving 17 bases between them. CDR3 in amino acids: CAWSRTAQRGNEQFF. CDR3 coding DNA: TGTGCCTGGAGTAGAACGGCCCAACGGGGCAATGAGCAGTTCTTC. The full variable domain, with the rest looked up from reference TRBV30 and TRBJ2-1, is SQTIHQWPATLVQPVGSPLSLECTVEGTSNPNLYWYRQAAGRGLQLLFYSVGIGQISSEVPQNLSASRPQDRQFILSSKKLLLSDSGFYLCAWSRTAQRGNEQFFGPGTRLTVL.

The V call is TRBV6-5, the J call TRBJ1-5; 9 bases align to TRBD1. Trimming took 7 bases from V and 2 from J; bases not matched to a gene: 3. This CDR3 is built from 14 residues. Looked up from germline, CDR1 is MNHEY and CDR2 is SVGAGI. The CDR3 bases are TGTGCCAGCACCTGGGACAGGGGCAATCAGCCCCAGCATTTT. Amino acids: CASTWDRGNQPQHF.

The V and J genes are TRBV11-2 and TRBJ1-1, with 8 bases aligning to TRBD1. This CDR3 contains 13 residues. Germline CDR1 is SGHAT and CDR2 is FQNNGV. After removal of 8 bases from V and 4 bases from J, the junction contained 6 bases not matched to a gene. CDR3 DNA: TGTGCCAGCGGTGGACAGGGAGGCACTGAAGCTTTCTTT. Its protein product is CASGGQGGTEAFF.

The rearrangement links TRBV7-8 to TRBJ2-5; 7 bases align to TRBD1. This CDR3 contains 14 residues. Trimming cost V 3 bases and J 4 bases; bases outside gene matches: 5. In germline, CDR1 is SGHVS, CDR2 FQNEAQ. In nucleotides, the CDR3 is TGTGCCAGCAGCTTCCGACAGGGATCAGAGACCCAGTACTTC. Translation gives CASSFRQGSETQYF.

V gene TRBV7-8 combines with J gene TRBJ2-7, with 9 nucleotides matching TRBD2. The CDR3 contains 15 residues. Germline V gene data show CDR1 as SGHVS and CDR2 as FQNEAQ. After removal of 5 bases from V and 6 bases from J, the junction contained 11 bases not matched to a gene. The DNA for the CDR3 is TGTGCCAGCAGCCGAGGGGCTAGCGGGGTCCCCGAGCAGTACTTC. Translated, it gives CASSRGASGVPEQYF.

This clone was seen many times. This rearrangement joins TRBV1 to TRBJ1-1; TRBD1 reflects the table's D call only, with no check against the DNA. TRBV1 is assigned pseudogene status. The CDR3 length is 14 residues. The CDR3 is CTSSQEIGDTEAFF. Here the CDR3 DNA reads TGCACCAGCAGCCAAGAGATAGGGGACACTGAAGCTTTCTTT.

The V call is TRBV24-1, the J call TRBJ2-5, with D possibly being TRBD1 (5 bases). The germline V and J ends were trimmed by 6 bases and 1 base, with 14 bases remaining between them. The CDR3 runs to 15 residues. Germline V CDR1 and CDR2: KGHDR, SFDVKD. Here the CDR3 DNA reads TGTGCCACCAGTCAAGGGGCGCCAGCCCAAGAGACCCAGTACTTC. It yields the protein CATSQGAPAQETQYF.

The chain recombines TRBV5-1 with TRBJ2-1; 11 nucleotides line up with TRBD1. The J segment lost 6 bases and the V segment lost 0 bases, leaving 5 bases of the junction unmatched. The CDR3 has 16 amino acids. The V gene's germline CDR1 is SGHRS and CDR2 YFSETQ. The CDR3 nucleotides are TGCGCCAGCAGCTTGGCCCCGGGACAGGGGGTCAATGAGCAGTTCTTC. Amino acid sequence: CASSLAPGQGVNEQFF.

The chain carries TRBV5-1 and TRBJ2-1; 9 bases match TRBD2. Germline assignment: CDR1 SGHRS and CDR2 YFSETQ. The CDR3 is made up of 15 amino acids. After removal of 6 bases from V and 2 bases from J, the junction contained 6 bases not matched to a gene. CDR3 in amino acids: CASIAGGAAYNEQFF. CDR3 coding DNA: TGCGCCAGCATTGCGGGGGGGGCCGCCTACAATGAGCAGTTCTTC.

This clone has more than one count but fewer than ten. This CDR3 reads CASSFTGNTGELFF. The DNA of the CDR3 is TGTGCCAGCAGCTTTACAGGGAACACCGGGGAGCTGTTTTTT. This chain links TRBV11-3 with TRBJ2-2, with D tentatively TRBD1 (5 bases). Trimming left V 3 bases short and J 1 base short, with 6 bases between. Per germline, CDR1 SGHNT and CDR2 YENEEA. CDR3 size: 14 residues. The full variable domain, its missing parts supplied by reference TRBV11-3 and TRBJ2-2, is EAGVVQSPRYKIIEKKQPVAFWCNPISGHNTLYWYLQNLGQGPELLIRYENEEAVDDSQLPKDRFSAERLKGVDSTLKIQPAELGDSAVYLCASSFTGNTGELFFGEGSRLTVL.

The sample holds a few counts of this clone. The chain employs TRBV18 and TRBJ1-5; unclear D gene. This CDR3 region has 14 residues. Germline V CDR1 and CDR2: KGHSH, LQKENI. Deletions cut 3 bases from V and 0 bases from J, with 6 bases between. In DNA, the CDR3 is TGTGCCAGCTCACCCCAGGCTAGCAATCAGCCCCAGCATTTT. It encodes CASSPQASNQPQHF.

The chain links TRBV27 to TRBJ2-7, with D possibly being TRBD1 (6 bases). CDR1 is MNHEY and CDR2 is SMNVEV in the germline V gene (reference sequence). Deletions cut 6 bases from V and 6 bases from J, with 15 bases between. CDR3 size: 13 residues. In nucleotides, the CDR3 is TGTGCCAGCAGCCTCGACAGGATACGCGAGCAGTACTTC. Amino acids: CASSLDRIREQYF.

The chain uses TRBV27 and TRBJ1-4; 8 nucleotides align to TRBD1. The V and J ends lost 6 bases and 3 bases, in that order; junction bases with no gene match: 9. There are 16 residues in the CDR3. Germline CDR1 and CDR2: MNHEY and SMNVEV (reference sequence). CDR3 DNA: TGTGCCAGCAGGCGGGCAGGGGGCGGTTCTAATGAAAAACTGTTTTTT. Translating gives CASRRAGGGSNEKLFF.

This clone has a handful of counts. The chain carries TRBV27 and TRBJ2-2, with D maybe TRBD2 (6 bases). V shed 3 bases and J shed 5 bases, with 13 bases lying between them. The germline V gene has CDR1 MNHEY and CDR2 SMNVEV (reference sequence). This CDR3 comprises 15 residues. The CDR3, as DNA: TGTGCCAGCAGTTTCTTCCGGGACTCAACCGGGGAGCTGTTTTTT. Protein product: CASSFFRDSTGELFF.

This clone was detected only a few times. The chain carries TRBV2 and TRBJ1-5; D perhaps matches TRBD1 (6 bases). V shed 5 bases and J shed 6 bases, with 14 bases lying between them. CDR1 is SNHLY, CDR2 FYNNEI, per germline. This CDR3 is built from 14 residues. DNA of the CDR3: TGTGCCAGCAGTAAGAGGGGGGGTAGTCAGCCCCAGCATTTT. It yields the protein CASSKRGGSQPQHF.

This clone turned up a few times. The DNA of the CDR3 is TGTGCCAGCAGGGCGGGGGGGGCCTCCTACGAGCAGTACTTC. It specifies CASRAGGASYEQYF. The J gene is TRBJ2-7, the V gene TRBV25-1; 9 nucleotides line up with TRBD2. Per germline, CDR1 MGHDK and CDR2 SYGVNS. The CDR3 has 14 residues. The V segment lost 6 bases and the J segment 0 bases; nucleotides outside the gene matches: 3.

V gene TRBV5-1 combines with J gene TRBJ2-6; D not resolved. Germline CDR1 reads SGHRS; CDR2 reads YFSETQ. The CDR3 has 15 residues. The V end was cut by 4 bases, the J end by 2 bases, with 10 bases between. Written as DNA, the CDR3 is TGCGCCAGCAGCCCACCCGACACTGGGGCCAACGTCCTGACTTTC. This translates into CASSPPDTGANVLTF. Using reference TRBV5-1 and TRBJ2-6 for the parts outside the CDR3, the full variable domain is KAGVTQTPRYLIKTRGQQVTLSCSPISGHRSVSWYQQTPGQGLQFLFEYFSETQRNKGNFPGRFSGRQFSNSRSEMNVSTLELGDSALYLCASSPPDTGANVLTFGAGSRLTVL.

This chain uses TRBV6-5 with TRBJ2-7; 7 bases line up with TRBD1. V was pared by 5 bases and J by 0 bases, with 7 bases of the junction left unmatched. This CDR3 comprises 15 residues. CDR1 and CDR2 (germline): MNHEY, SVGAGI. The CDR3: CASSQGQTISYEQYF. The DNA of the CDR3 is TGTGCCAGCAGTCAGGGACAGACGATCTCCTACGAGCAGTACTTC.

This clone was counted only a few times. The genes are TRBV18 and TRBJ1-6, with 10 nucleotides matching TRBD1. J gave up 8 bases and V 6 bases, and 7 bases lay outside the gene matches. CDR3 size: 15 residues. Germline CDR1 and CDR2: KGHSH and LQKENI. CDR3 sequence reads: CASSLTGGADSPLHF. The CDR3 region has the DNA TGTGCCAGCTCCCTGACAGGGGGCGCGGATTCACCCCTCCACTTT.

The chain has TRBV27 and TRBJ2-2, with a tentative D call TRBD1 (6 bases). The CDR3 totals 15 residues. V dropped 5 bases and J dropped 4 bases, with 14 bases sitting between them. Germline-derived CDR1 and CDR2 are MNHEY and SMNVEV (reference sequence). The CDR3 nucleotides read TGTGCCAGCAGTCCGACAGGAGCCCTCACCGGGGAGCTGTTTTTT. Translation gives CASSPTGALTGELFF.